This entry lists 28 T cell receptor beta chains sequenced from one sample in a study of siplizumab effects on memory and regulatory T cells (dated by TCRdb to about 2019). The library relied on the immunoSEQ multiplex PCR assay. Not all clones reach the TCRdb copy of this immuneACCESS table, which keeps in-frame sequences only. Checked studies attribute under half of the gap to unresolved V genes and leave the rest unexplained. Across this sample there are some 52,000 clones, with nearly 98% seen only once. 0.64% of the sample is held by the ten biggest clonotypes. The specimen was naive CD4+ T cells sorted from blood. The cell subset or site tag for this specimen amounts to: unstimulated naive T cells. These receptors all stem from a human donor in good health.

V and J are TRBV19 and TRBJ1-6; 10 bases agree with TRBD1. The CDR3 consists of 15 residues. V trimming: 3 bases; J trimming: 10 bases; junction bases outside the gene matches: 6. CDR1 and CDR2 from the germline V gene are LNHDA and SQIVND (reference sequence). The CDR3 region is CASSITRDRGSPLHF. The CDR3 DNA reads TGTGCCAGTAGTATTACACGGGACAGGGGCTCACCCCTCCACTTT.

The rearrangement links TRBV4-1 to TRBJ2-3, with TRBD1 matching 12 bases. Germline V lookup: CDR1 MGHRA, CDR2 YSYEKL. The CDR3 loop spans 16 amino acids. J was trimmed by 6 bases and V by 3 bases; bases with no gene match: 7. The CDR3 loop reads CASSQTPGQGADTQYF. In nucleotides, the CDR3 is TGCGCCAGCAGCCAGACGCCGGGACAGGGGGCGGATACGCAGTATTTT.

The chain employs TRBV27 and TRBJ1-4, with TRBD1 matching over 8 bases. The CDR3 sequence is 15 residues long. CDR1 and CDR2 (germline): MNHEY, SMNVEV (reference sequence). The J segment lost 12 bases and the V segment lost 0 bases, leaving 9 bases of the junction unmatched. CDR3 region: CASSLSPGTGLQLFF. DNA for the CDR3: TGTGCCAGCAGTTTATCGCCCGGGACAGGCTTGCAACTGTTTTTT.

The chain carries TRBV12-5 and TRBJ2-2; TRBD1 matches 8 bases. The germline CDR1 and CDR2 sequences are LGHNT and FRNRAP. V shed 6 bases and J 1 base; nucleotides not matched to a gene: 1. The CDR3 is 14 residues long. The CDR3 region is CASGDRGNTGELFF. CDR3 in DNA: TGTGCTAGTGGAGACAGGGGGAACACCGGGGAGCTGTTTTTT.

The chain has TRBV6-5 and TRBJ1-5; 8 bases are shared with TRBD1. The CDR3 spans 14 residues. V was pared by 5 bases and J by 6 bases, with 6 bases of the junction left unmatched. CDR1 MNHEY and CDR2 SVGAGI come from the germline V gene. The CDR3 loop is CASSSRDRLQPQHF. The CDR3 nucleotides are TGTGCCAGCAGTAGCCGGGACAGGCTTCAGCCCCAGCATTTT.

This sequence joins TRBV2 and TRBJ1-4; D remains ambiguous. The germline CDR1 and CDR2 sequences are SNHLY and FYNNEI. The CDR3 consists of 15 residues. Trimming left V 8 bases short and J 10 bases short, with 23 bases between. The CDR3 region is CASLRTGQIRSKLFF. CDR3 coding DNA: TGTGCCAGCCTCCGGACGGGCCAGATCCGATCAAAACTGTTTTTT.

The rearrangement links TRBV12-5 to TRBJ2-6; D perhaps matches TRBD2 (5 bases). Germline V gives CDR1 LGHNT, CDR2 FRNRAP. The germline V and J ends were trimmed by 4 bases and 0 bases, with 10 bases remaining between them. CDR3 size: 16 residues. For the CDR3, the DNA is TGTGCTAGTGGTTCCGGACTCAGCTCTGGGGCCAACGTCCTGACTTTC. This encodes CASGSGLSSGANVLTF. Full variable domain (rest looked up from reference TRBV12-5 and TRBJ2-6): DARVTQTPRHKVTEMGQEVTMRCQPILGHNTVFWYRQTMMQGLELLAYFRNRAPLDDSGMPKDRFSAEMPDATLATLKIQPSEPRDSAVYFCASGSGLSSGANVLTFGAGSRLTVL.

This chain connects TRBV6-1 to TRBJ2-7; 7 bases agree with TRBD2. CDR1 is MNHNS and CDR2 is SASEGT in the germline V gene. CDR3 size: 15 residues. Unmatched junction bases numbered 6, after V lost 1 base and J lost 3 bases. CDR3 region: CASSEGAGVGYEQYF. In nucleotides, the CDR3 is TGTGCCAGCAGTGAAGGGGCGGGAGTTGGCTACGAGCAGTACTTC.

The chain is built from TRBV19 and TRBJ1-4; no definite D call. The CDR3 runs 12 residues. Between the trimmed V and J ends, which lost 4 bases and 3 bases, there was a span of 3 bases. The germline V gene encodes CDR1 LNHDA and CDR2 SQIVND (reference sequence). CDR3 sequence reads: CASSRANEKLFF. The CDR3 nucleotides read TGTGCCAGTAGTAGGGCTAATGAAAAACTGTTTTTT.

This chain links TRBV21-1 with TRBJ2-6; the D segment call TRBD1 is taken from the table without a DNA check. TRBV21-1 is a pseudogene. The CDR3 loop spans 17 amino acids. The DNA of the CDR3 is TGTGCCAGCAGCAAAGCGGCAAGGGGATCTGGGGCCAACGTCCTGACTTTC. This encodes CASSKAARGSGANVLTF.

V usage is TRBV20-1 and J usage is TRBJ2-1; D unclear. V was pared by 3 bases and J by 8 bases, with 8 bases between. The CDR3 is made up of 11 amino acids. Per the germline V gene, CDR1 is DFQATT and CDR2 is SNEGSKA (reference sequence). The CDR3 nucleotides read TGCAGTGCTAGTCTCGTATATGAGCAGTTCTTC. The encoded protein is CSASLVYEQFF.

This chain connects TRBV19 to TRBJ2-3; TRBD2 aligns across 10 bases. The CDR3 loop spans 15 amino acids. Per the germline V gene, CDR1 is LNHDA and CDR2 is SQIVND (reference sequence). V shed 5 bases, J shed 4 bases, and the junction held 6 bases outside the gene matches. The CDR3: CASSAAGGTADTQYF. The CDR3, as DNA: TGTGCCAGTAGTGCAGCGGGAGGGACGGCAGATACGCAGTATTTT.

V and J are TRBV19 and TRBJ2-2, with 8 bases that match TRBD2. This CDR3 contains 15 residues. The V and J ends lost 2 bases and 3 bases, in that order; junction bases with no gene match: 2. CDR1 and CDR2 from the germline V gene are LNHDA and SQIVND (reference sequence). CDR3 sequence (DNA): TGTGCCAGTAGTATAAGCGGGAGCCACACCGGGGAGCTGTTTTTT. It specifies CASSISGSHTGELFF. The whole variable domain, remainder taken from reference TRBV19 and TRBJ2-2, is DGGITQSPKYLFRKEGQNVTLSCEQNLNHDAMYWYRQDPGQGLRLIYYSQIVNDFQKGDIAEGYSVSREKKESFPLTVTSAQKNPTAFYLCASSISGSHTGELFFGEGSRLTVL.

The gene calls are TRBV12-5 and TRBJ2-3, with TRBD2 identical over 7 bases. Trimming cost V 6 bases and J 4 bases; bases outside gene matches: 16. The CDR3 contains 17 residues. Germline V gene data show CDR1 as LGHNT and CDR2 as FRNRAP. The CDR3 region is CASGLQVRREYPDTQYF. The DNA of the CDR3 is TGTGCTAGTGGCCTCCAGGTGAGGCGGGAGTATCCAGATACGCAGTATTTT.

The CDR3 sequence is CASSRGQGLGNQPQHF. For the CDR3, the DNA is TGCGCCAGCAGCCGGGGACAGGGGTTGGGCAATCAGCCCCAGCATTTT. The V gene is TRBV4-1, the J gene TRBJ1-5, with 10 bases that match TRBD1. Trimming removed 4 bases from V and 2 bases from J; junction bases left unmatched: 5. The CDR3 totals 16 residues. Germline V gene lookup returns CDR1 MGHRA and CDR2 YSYEKL.

The rearrangement links TRBV30 to TRBJ2-7; D may correspond to TRBD1 or TRBD2 (5 bases each). Germline CDR1 GTSNPN, CDR2 SVGIG (reference sequence). V was shortened by 0 bases and J by 5 bases, with 11 bases between the two germline ends. The CDR3 length is 13 residues. In DNA, the CDR3 is TGTGCCTGGAGTGTACGACGAGGGGACGAGCAGTACTTC. This encodes CAWSVRRGDEQYF.

This chain joins TRBV7-2 and TRBJ2-7; maybe TRBD2 (6 bases). Trimming took 5 bases from V and 7 from J, leaving 18 bases between them. Looked up from germline, CDR1 is SGHTA and CDR2 is FQGNSA. The CDR3 totals 14 residues. The CDR3 sequence is CASSPGGNLVEQYF. The CDR3, as DNA: TGTGCCAGCAGCCCCGGCGGGAACTTGGTGGAGCAGTACTTC.

This clone appeared a single time. V and J are TRBV5-4 and TRBJ2-7; 8 bases line up with TRBD1. V lost 3 bases and J lost 7; bases outside the gene matches: 6. CDR3 length: 13 residues. CDR1 and CDR2 (germline): SGHNT, YYREEE (reference sequence). The CDR3 coding sequence is TGTGCCAGCAGCTCGGACAGGGTTGGTGAGCAGTACTTC. Amino acid sequence: CASSSDRVGEQYF.

This chain joins TRBV6-6 and TRBJ1-1; the D gene is possibly TRBD1 (5 bases). There are 14 residues in the CDR3. The V gene's germline CDR1 is MNHNY and CDR2 SVGAGI (reference sequence). Trimming took off 7 bases at V and 4 bases at J, with 16 bases between the two ends. The CDR3 protein is CASTSPQGGTEAFF. The DNA of the CDR3 is TGTGCCAGCACCTCGCCCCAGGGTGGCACTGAAGCTTTCTTT.

V and J are TRBV29-1 and TRBJ2-7; D remains unclear. From germline, CDR1 is SQVTM and CDR2 ANQGSEA. V lost 2 bases to trimming and J lost 9 bases, with 14 bases between them. The CDR3 has 12 amino acids. CDR3 bases: TGCAGCGTTGAAATTTTGGGTGACGCGCAGTACTTC. It encodes CSVEILGDAQYF.

The V and J genes are TRBV28 and TRBJ2-6, with D tentatively TRBD1 (6 bases). Germline values: CDR1 MDHEN, CDR2 SYDVKM. V shed 7 bases and J shed 1 base, with 17 bases lying between them. The CDR3 runs 17 residues. The CDR3 here is CASMAGQPPSGANVLTF. CDR3 DNA sequence: TGTGCCAGCATGGCAGGACAGCCACCATCTGGGGCCAACGTCCTGACTTTC.

This clone has only a few counts. The V call is TRBV10-3, the J call TRBJ1-2, with TRBD1 as a possible D gene (6 bases). The CDR3 extends over 12 amino acids. Germline lookup yields CDR1 ENHRY and CDR2 SYGVKD. With 7 bases removed from V and 3 bases from J, the gap between germline ends came to 9 bases. The CDR3 loop is CAITDRDYGYTF. The CDR3 nucleotides read TGTGCCATCACGGACAGAGACTATGGCTACACCTTC.

This clone was observed a single time. V and J are TRBV5-4 and TRBJ2-3, with TRBD2 as a possible D gene (7 bases). This CDR3 has 15 residues. Germline CDR1 is SGHNT and CDR2 is YYREEE (reference sequence). V was clipped by 4 bases and J by 4 bases, with 16 bases between them. CDR3 bases: TGTGCCAGCAGCCTTAGCGGAGGGGGGGCAGATACGCAGTATTTT. This sequence encodes CASSLSGGGADTQYF.

This clone was recorded once. The chain carries TRBV9 and TRBJ2-3, with a weak D call TRBD1 (7 bases). This CDR3 has 17 residues. The germline gives CDR1 SGDLS, CDR2 YYNGEE. Trimming removed 3 bases at V and 2 bases at J, with 19 bases between. CDR3 loop: CASSGQGLGGYTDTQYF. The DNA for the CDR3 is TGTGCCAGCAGCGGACAGGGCCTGGGGGGATACACAGATACGCAGTATTTT.

This chain connects TRBV14 to TRBJ1-3, with D unresolved. Per the germline V gene, CDR1 is SGHDN and CDR2 is FVKESK. V lost 4 bases and J lost 10, with 8 bases in between. The CDR3 covers 11 residues. The CDR3 here is CASSRALTIYF. The CDR3, as DNA: TGTGCCAGCAGCCGAGCCCTTACCATATATTTT.

The V and J genes are TRBV10-3 and TRBJ2-3; 11 nucleotides align to TRBD2. The V segment lost 6 bases and the J segment 0 bases; nucleotides outside the gene matches: 11. Germline values: CDR1 ENHRY, CDR2 SYGVKD. There are 18 residues in the CDR3. This chain's CDR3 is CAIRTGTSGVASTDTQYF. CDR3 in DNA: TGTGCCATCAGAACCGGGACTAGCGGAGTTGCTAGCACAGATACGCAGTATTTT.

The V call is TRBV9, the J call TRBJ2-1; D remains unclear. V was pared by 0 bases and J by 9 bases, with 13 bases between. The CDR3 consists of 14 residues. Germline V gives CDR1 SGDLS, CDR2 YYNGEE. CDR3 sequence: CASSVEIRLGEQFF. The CDR3 DNA reads as TGTGCCAGCAGCGTAGAAATTCGCCTTGGTGAGCAGTTCTTC.

The rearrangement links TRBV29-1 to TRBJ2-3; D possibly uses TRBD1 or TRBD2 (6 bases each). Germline V gives CDR1 SQVTM, CDR2 ANQGSEA. The germline V and J ends were trimmed by 7 bases and 1 base, with 15 bases remaining between them. The CDR3 loop spans 14 amino acids. The CDR3 protein is CSEKGEAGTDTQYF. CDR3 DNA: TGCAGCGAAAAGGGGGAGGCGGGCACAGATACGCAGTATTTT.